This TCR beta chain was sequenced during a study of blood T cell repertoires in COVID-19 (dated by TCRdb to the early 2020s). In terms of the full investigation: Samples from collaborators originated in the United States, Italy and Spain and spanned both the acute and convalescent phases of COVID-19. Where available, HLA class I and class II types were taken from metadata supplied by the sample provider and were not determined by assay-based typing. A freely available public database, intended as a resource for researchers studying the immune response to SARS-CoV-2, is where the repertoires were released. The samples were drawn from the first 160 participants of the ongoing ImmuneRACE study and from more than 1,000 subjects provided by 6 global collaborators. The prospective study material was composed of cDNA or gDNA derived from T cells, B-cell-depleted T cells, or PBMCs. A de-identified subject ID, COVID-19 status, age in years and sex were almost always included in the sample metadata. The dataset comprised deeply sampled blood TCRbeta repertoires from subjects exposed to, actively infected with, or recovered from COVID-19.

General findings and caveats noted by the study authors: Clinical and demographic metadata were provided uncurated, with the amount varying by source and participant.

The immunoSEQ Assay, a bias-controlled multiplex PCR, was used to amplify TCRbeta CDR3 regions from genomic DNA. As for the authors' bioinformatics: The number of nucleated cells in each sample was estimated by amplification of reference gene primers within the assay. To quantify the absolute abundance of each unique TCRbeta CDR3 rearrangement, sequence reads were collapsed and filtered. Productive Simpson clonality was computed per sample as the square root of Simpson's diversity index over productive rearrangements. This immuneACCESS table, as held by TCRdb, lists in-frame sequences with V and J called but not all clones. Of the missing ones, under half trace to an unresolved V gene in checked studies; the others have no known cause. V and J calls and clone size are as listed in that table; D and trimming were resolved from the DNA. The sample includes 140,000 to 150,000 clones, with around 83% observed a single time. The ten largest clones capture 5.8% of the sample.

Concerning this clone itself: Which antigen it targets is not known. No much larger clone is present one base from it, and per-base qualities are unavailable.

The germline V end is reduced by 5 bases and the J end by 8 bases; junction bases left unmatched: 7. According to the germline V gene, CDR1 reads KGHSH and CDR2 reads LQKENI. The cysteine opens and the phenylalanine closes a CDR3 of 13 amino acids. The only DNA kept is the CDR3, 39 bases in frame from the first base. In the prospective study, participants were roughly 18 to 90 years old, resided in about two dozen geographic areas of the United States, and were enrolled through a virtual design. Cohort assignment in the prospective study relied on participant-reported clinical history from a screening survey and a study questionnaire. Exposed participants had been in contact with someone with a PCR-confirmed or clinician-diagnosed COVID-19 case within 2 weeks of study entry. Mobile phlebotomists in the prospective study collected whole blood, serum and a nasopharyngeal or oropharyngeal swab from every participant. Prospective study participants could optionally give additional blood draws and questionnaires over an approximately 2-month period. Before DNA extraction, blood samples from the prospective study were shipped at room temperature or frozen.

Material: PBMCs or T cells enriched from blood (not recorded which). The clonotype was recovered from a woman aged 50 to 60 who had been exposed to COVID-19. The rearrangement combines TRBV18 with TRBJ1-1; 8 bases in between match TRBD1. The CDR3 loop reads CASSAVGQGEAFF. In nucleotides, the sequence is TGTGCCAGCTCAGCAGTCGGACAGGGCGAAGCTTTCTTT.